Given below is one T cell receptor beta chain in context. Its specificity is not known. The lymph nodes were axillary draining lymph nodes from breast cancer patients. One entry per CDR3 protein, called by TCRdb with MiXCR from the multiplex PCR reads. The repertoire consists of tens of thousands of distinct CDR3 sequences, with under 25% occurring once and the leading ten covering 2% to 2.5%. V was cut by 0 bases and J by 4 bases, with 19 bases left in between. The CDR3 spans 17 residues. CDR1 and CDR2 (germline): SGHRS, YFSETQ. The data originate from a study of breast tumors, draining lymph nodes, adjacent tissues. Points from the study as a whole: Tumor and nontumor repertoires were significantly more similar in luminal-like than in basal-like breast cancer. Tumors had less TCR diversity than lymph nodes, more than nontumor tissue. The data were judged consistent with most tumor T cells coming from lymph node and expanding in tumor. Tumor T cell lymph node origin was a supported hypothesis, not proven.

The chain has TRBV5-1 and TRBJ1-1; possibly TRBD1 for D (6 bases). This TCR came from a female donor with breast cancer. Some clones in this sample may be carry-over from other donors' samples. The sample comprised axillary lymph node tissue. The CDR3 DNA sequence: TGCGCCAGCAGCTTGGTTGGTTTGCAGGGGCCACTCACTGAAGCTTTCTTT. It translates to CASSLVGLQGPLTEAFF.